Shown below are 4 T cell receptor beta chains from a single sample sequenced in a study of chemoradiotherapy in HPV16-positive cancers. Sequenced by immunoSEQ multiplex PCR; TCRdb stores in-frame clones only, minus some. The data show 20,000 or so clones, with about 89% seen just once and about 2.3% held by the top ten. This specimen was blood, taken from a patient who underwent chemoradiotherapy. These receptors originate from a human donor with HPV-associated anogenital cancer.

The rearrangement uses TRBV6-5 and TRBJ2-3, with unresolved D. The V end was cut by 10 bases, the J end by 1 base, with 18 bases between. CDR1 and CDR2 from the germline V gene are MNHEY and SVGAGI. The CDR3 consists of 15 residues. CDR3 nucleotide sequence: TGTGCCACCCGCCAATTCGGTCTCGGCACAGATACGCAGTATTTT. As protein: CATRQFGLGTDTQYF.

This clone has just a few counts. V and J are TRBV25-1 and TRBJ1-5, with 7 bases matching TRBD1. This CDR3 spans 14 amino acids. With 6 bases clipped from V and 7 bases from J, the junction kept 9 bases outside the gene matches. Germline values: CDR1 MGHDK, CDR2 SYGVNS. The CDR3 sequence: CASSHRGRQQPQHF. In DNA, the CDR3 is TGTGCCAGCAGCCACAGGGGACGGCAGCAGCCCCAGCATTTT.

This chain uses TRBV9 with TRBJ2-5, with TRBD2 matching 8 bases. The length of the CDR3 is 15 residues. Losses at the gene ends were 0 bases for V and 0 bases for J; bases not matched to a gene: 1. Germline V gene sequence: CDR1 SGDLS, CDR2 YYNGEE. The CDR3 loop is CASSVAGGNQETQYF. CDR3 DNA sequence: TGTGCCAGCAGCGTAGCGGGGGGGAACCAAGAGACCCAGTACTTC. The full variable domain, in which reference TRBV9 and TRBJ2-5 provide the parts outside the CDR3, is DSGVTQTPKHLITATGQRVTLRCSPRSGDLSVYWYQQSLDQGLQFLIQYYNGEERAKGNILERFSAQQFPDLHSELNLSSLELGDSALYFCASSVAGGNQETQYFGPGTRLLVL.

The CDR3 sequence: CASSTTLETYEQYF. CDR3 DNA: TGTGCCAGCAGCACCACTCTAGAAACCTACGAGCAGTACTTC. The genes are TRBV9 and TRBJ2-7; unclear D gene. Germline V gene sequence: CDR1 SGDLS, CDR2 YYNGEE. V lost 4 bases and J 2 bases, leaving 13 bases between the germline ends. The CDR3 contains 14 residues. Full variable domain (rest looked up from reference TRBV9 and TRBJ2-7): DSGVTQTPKHLITATGQRVTLRCSPRSGDLSVYWYQQSLDQGLQFLIQYYNGEERAKGNILERFSAQQFPDLHSELNLSSLELGDSALYFCASSTTLETYEQYFGPGTRLTVT.